The rows below give T cell receptor beta chains drawn from one sample of a study of blood T cell repertoires in COVID-19. Only in-frame clones appear in the TCRdb table, and some are missing; sequencing was by immunoSEQ multiplex PCR. The table has approximately 230,000 clones, almost 90% seen once; the top ten hold 1.2% to 1.5%. Material for sequencing was peripheral blood. These receptor sequences come from a man older than 75 with acute or convalescent COVID-19. Each CDR3 is given with its conserved first and last residue.

CDR3 protein,V gene,J gene
CATKDRGGGNTEAFF,TRBV10-3,TRBJ1-1
CASSPTGTSGPEQYF,TRBV18,TRBJ2-7
CATSRGGQTGSETQYF,TRBV15,TRBJ2-5
CSVARTGENEQFF,TRBV29-1,TRBJ2-1
CSASKFWSEETQYF,TRBV20-1,TRBJ2-5
CASSLSRMEPSSYEQYF,TRBV5-4,TRBJ2-7
CASRSGRPTEAFF,TRBV19,TRBJ1-1
CASRRTGGKYEQYF,TRBV4-1,TRBJ2-7
CASSDSWGLGNEKLFF,TRBV2,TRBJ1-4
CASSLVGRANTGELFF,TRBV7-2,TRBJ2-2
CSVVQGMNTEAFF,TRBV29-1,TRBJ1-1
CASPGTGGFWGEQYF,TRBV27,TRBJ2-7
CASSLGQISGNTIYF,TRBV2,TRBJ1-3
CASSQHLGQGRPEAFF,TRBV14,TRBJ1-1
CASSLAPTGISSTDTQYF,TRBV7-2,TRBJ2-3
CASSEALGGTEAFF,TRBV6-1,TRBJ1-1